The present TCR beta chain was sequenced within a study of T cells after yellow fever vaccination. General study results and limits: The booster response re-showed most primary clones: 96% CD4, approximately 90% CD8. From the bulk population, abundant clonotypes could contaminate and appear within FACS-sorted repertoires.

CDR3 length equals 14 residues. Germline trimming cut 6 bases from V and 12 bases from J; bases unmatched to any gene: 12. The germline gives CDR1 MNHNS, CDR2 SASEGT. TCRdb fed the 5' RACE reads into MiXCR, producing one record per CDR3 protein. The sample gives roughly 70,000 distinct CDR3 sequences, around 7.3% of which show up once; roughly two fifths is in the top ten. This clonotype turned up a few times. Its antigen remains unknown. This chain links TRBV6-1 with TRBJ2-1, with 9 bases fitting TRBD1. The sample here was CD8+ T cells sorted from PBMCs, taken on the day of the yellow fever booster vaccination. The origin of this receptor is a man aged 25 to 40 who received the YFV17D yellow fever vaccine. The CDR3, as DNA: TGTGCCAGCAGCTGGGACAGGGCCCGAAACGGGCAGTTCTTC. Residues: CASSWDRARNGQFF.